This TCR beta chain is from a study of vaccination and CD4 T cells after COVID-19. Background on the study: Six males and four females, two of them Hispanic, were enrolled as convalescents. Post-vaccine sample collection happened at a median of about ten weeks after dose two, ranging 14 to 241. Stimulation of cells relied on overlapping spike peptides derived from SARS-CoV-2, HCoV-NL63, HCoV-OC43 and HCoV-229E. Findings and limits, study-wide: Within the convalescent patients, a median roughly 87% of the SARS-CoV-2-reactive clones were ones that appeared only post-vaccination.

Cultured CD4+ T-cell DNA underwent Oncomine TCR Beta short-read sequencing. TCRdb itself ran the PCR reads through MiXCR, one entry per CDR3 protein. The sample contains about 20,000 distinct CDR3 sequences, 26% of which appear only once. This clonotype was counted only a few times. Its cognate antigen is unknown. Trimming took off 4 bases at V and 0 bases at J, with 21 bases between the two ends. Germline CDR1 reads MDHEN; CDR2 reads SYDVKM. The CDR3 has 18 amino acids. Treatment of the sample: approximately nine-day PBMC culture with coronavirus spike peptide pools or control peptides (ViraFEST assay).

The source material was cultured CD4+ T cells from blood. The chain joins TRBV28 to TRBJ1-2, with D uncertain. The receptor was derived from a human donor with COVID-19. CDR3 nucleotide sequence: TGTGCCAGCAGTTCATATGTGCCCCTGGGCAGAGCTAACTATGGCTACACCTTC. It encodes CASSSYVPLGRANYGYTF.